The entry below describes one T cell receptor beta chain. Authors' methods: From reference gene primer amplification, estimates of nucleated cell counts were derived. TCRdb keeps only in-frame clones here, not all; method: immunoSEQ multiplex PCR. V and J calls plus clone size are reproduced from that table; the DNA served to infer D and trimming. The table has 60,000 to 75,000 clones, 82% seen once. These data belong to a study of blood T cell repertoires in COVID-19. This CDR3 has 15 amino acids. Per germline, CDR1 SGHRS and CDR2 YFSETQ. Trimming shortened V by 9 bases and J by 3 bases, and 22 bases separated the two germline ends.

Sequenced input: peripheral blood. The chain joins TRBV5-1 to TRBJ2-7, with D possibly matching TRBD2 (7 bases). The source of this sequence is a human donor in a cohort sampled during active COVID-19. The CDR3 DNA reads TGCGCCACCGCGGGAGTACAGGGAAGGGGCTACGAGCAGTACGTC. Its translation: CATAGVQGRGYEQYV.